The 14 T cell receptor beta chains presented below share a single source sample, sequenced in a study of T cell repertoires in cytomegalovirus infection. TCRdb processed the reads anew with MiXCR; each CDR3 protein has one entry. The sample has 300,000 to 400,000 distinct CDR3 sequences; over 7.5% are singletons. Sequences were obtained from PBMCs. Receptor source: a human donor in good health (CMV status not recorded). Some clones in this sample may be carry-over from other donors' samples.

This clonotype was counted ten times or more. The DNA of the CDR3 is TGTGCCACCAGCAGAGATCGGGGTAGCGCTGAAGCTTTCTTT. Encoded protein: CATSRDRGSAEAFF. The V call is TRBV15, the J call TRBJ1-1; no reliable D call. This CDR3 region has 14 residues. With 0 bases removed from V and 6 bases from J, the gap between germline ends came to 11 bases. Germline CDR1 LNHNV, CDR2 YYDKDF (reference sequence). Full variable domain (missing parts from reference TRBV15 and TRBJ1-1): DAMVIQNPRYQVTQFGKPVTLSCSQTLNHNVMYWYQQKSSQAPKLLFHYYDKDFNNEADTPDNFQSRRPNTSFCFLDIRSPGLGDTAMYLCATSRDRGSAEAFFGQGTRLTVV.

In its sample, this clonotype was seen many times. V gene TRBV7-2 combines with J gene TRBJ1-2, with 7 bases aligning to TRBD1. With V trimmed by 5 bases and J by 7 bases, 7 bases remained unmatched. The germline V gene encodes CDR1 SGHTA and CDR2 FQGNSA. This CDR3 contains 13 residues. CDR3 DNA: TGTGCCAGCAGCCAAGACAGGGTTTCTGGCTACACCTTC. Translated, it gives CASSQDRVSGYTF.

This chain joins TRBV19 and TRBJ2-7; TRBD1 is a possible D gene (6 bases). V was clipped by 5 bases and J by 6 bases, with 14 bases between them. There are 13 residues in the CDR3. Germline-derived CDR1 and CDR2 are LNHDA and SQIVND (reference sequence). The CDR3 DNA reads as TGTGCCAGTAGTTTCGACAGGAAAATCGAGCAGTACTTC. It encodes CASSFDRKIEQYF.

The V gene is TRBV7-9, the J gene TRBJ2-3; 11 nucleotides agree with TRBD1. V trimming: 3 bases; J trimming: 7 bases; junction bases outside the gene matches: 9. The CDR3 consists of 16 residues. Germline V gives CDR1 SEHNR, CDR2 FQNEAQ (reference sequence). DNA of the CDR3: TGTGCCAGCAGCTTGACCGGGACAGGGGGGAGAAATACGCAGTATTTT. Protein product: CASSLTGTGGRNTQYF.

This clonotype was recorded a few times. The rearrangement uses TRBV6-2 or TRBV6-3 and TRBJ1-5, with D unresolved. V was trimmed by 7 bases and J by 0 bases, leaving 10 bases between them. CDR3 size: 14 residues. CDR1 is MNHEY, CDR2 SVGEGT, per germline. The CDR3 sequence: CASTADNSNQPQHF. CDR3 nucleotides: TGTGCCAGCACTGCTGATAATAGCAATCAGCCCCAGCATTTT.

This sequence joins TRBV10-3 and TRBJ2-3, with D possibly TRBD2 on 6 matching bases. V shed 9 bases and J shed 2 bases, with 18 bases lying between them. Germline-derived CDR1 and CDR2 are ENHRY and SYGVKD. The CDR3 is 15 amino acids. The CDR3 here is CAINRTRENTDTQYF. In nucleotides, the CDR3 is TGTGCCATAAACCGGACCCGGGAGAACACAGATACGCAGTATTTT.

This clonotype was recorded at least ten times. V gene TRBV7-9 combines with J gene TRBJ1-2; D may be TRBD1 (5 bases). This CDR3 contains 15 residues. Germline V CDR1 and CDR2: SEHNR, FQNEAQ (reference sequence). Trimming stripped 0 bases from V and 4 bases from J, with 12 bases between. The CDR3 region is CASSLATELFYGYTF. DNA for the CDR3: TGTGCCAGCAGCTTAGCGACAGAACTCTTCTATGGCTACACCTTC.

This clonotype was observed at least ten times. The DNA for the CDR3 is TGTGCCAGCAGCCCCAGGGGCGAAGCTTTCTTT. Amino acids: CASSPRGEAFF. This chain connects TRBV12-3 or TRBV12-4 to TRBJ1-1, with D perhaps TRBD1 (6 bases). The CDR3 extends over 11 amino acids. Trimming cost V 6 bases and J 8 bases, with 10 bases left between them.

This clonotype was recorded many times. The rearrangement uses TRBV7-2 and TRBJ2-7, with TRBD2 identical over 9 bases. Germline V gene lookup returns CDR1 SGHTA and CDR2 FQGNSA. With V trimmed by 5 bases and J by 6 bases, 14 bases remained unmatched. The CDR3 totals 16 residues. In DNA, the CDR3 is TGTGCCAGCAGCCCGTGGGGTGGCGGGGGGGCCTCCGAGCAGTACTTC. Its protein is CASSPWGGGGASEQYF. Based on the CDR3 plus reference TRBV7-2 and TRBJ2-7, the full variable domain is GAGVSQSPSNKVTEKGKDVELRCDPISGHTALYWYRQSLGQGLEFLIYFQGNSAPDKSGLPSDRFSAERTGGSVSTLTIQRTQQEDSAVYLCASSPWGGGGASEQYFGPGTRLTVT.

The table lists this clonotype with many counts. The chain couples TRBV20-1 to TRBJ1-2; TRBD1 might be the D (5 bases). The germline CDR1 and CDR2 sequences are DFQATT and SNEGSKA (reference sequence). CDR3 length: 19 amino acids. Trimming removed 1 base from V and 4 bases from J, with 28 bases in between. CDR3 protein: CSARGPDAGPATGPYGYTF. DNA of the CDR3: TGCAGTGCTAGAGGACCCGATGCAGGTCCTGCTACAGGTCCCTATGGCTACACCTTC.

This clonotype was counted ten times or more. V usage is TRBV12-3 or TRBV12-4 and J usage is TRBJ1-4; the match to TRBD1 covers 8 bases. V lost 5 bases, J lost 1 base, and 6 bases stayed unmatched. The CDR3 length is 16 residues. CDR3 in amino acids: CASSPGQGVTNEKLFF. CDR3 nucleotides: TGTGCCAGCAGTCCCGGACAGGGAGTAACTAATGAAAAACTGTTTTTT.

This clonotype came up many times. This CDR3 is CASRLDLQPQHF. CDR3 coding DNA: TGTGCCAGCAGGTTGGACCTTCAGCCCCAGCATTTT. The chain carries TRBV28 and TRBJ1-5; unclear D gene. The CDR3 has 12 amino acids. Germline CDR1 MDHEN, CDR2 SYDVKM. Deletions cut 6 bases from V and 6 bases from J, with 9 bases between. Full variable domain (outside the CDR3, taken from reference TRBV28 and TRBJ1-5): DVKVTQSSRYLVKRTGEKVFLECVQDMDHENMFWYRQDPGLGLRLIYFSYDVKMKEKGDIPEGYSVSREKKERFSLILESASTNQTSMYLCASRLDLQPQHFGDGTRLSIL.

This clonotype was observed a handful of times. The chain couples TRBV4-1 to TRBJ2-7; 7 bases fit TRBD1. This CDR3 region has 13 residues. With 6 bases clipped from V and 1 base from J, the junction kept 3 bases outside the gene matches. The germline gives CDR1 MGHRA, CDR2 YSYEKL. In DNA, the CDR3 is TGCGCCAGCAGTCGGGGACAGTCCTACGAGCAGTACTTC. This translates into CASSRGQSYEQYF.

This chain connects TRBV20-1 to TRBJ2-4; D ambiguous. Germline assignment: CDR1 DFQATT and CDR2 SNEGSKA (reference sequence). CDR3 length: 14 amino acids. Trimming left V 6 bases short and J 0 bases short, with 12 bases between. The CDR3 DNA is TGCAGTGCCCCCAAAGCAGGAGCCAAAAACATTCAGTACTTC. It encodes CSAPKAGAKNIQYF.